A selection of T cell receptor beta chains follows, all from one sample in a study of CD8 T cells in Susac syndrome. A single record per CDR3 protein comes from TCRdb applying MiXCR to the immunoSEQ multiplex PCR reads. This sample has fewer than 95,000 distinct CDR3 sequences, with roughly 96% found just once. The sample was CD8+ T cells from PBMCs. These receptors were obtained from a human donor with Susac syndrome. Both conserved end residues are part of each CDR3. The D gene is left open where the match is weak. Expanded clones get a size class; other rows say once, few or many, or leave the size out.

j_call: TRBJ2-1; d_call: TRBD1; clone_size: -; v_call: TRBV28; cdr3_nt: TGTGCCAGCAGCTTGCCCCGGACCCGGGACAGGGAAAACAATGAGCAGTTCTTC; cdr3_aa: CASSLPRTRDRENNEQFF
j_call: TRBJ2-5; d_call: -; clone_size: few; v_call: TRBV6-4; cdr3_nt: TGTGCCAGCAGCCCTGAGTCGGAAGAGACCCAGTACTTC; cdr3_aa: CASSPESEETQYF
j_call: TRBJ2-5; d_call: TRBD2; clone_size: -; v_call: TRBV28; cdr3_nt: TGTGCCAGCAGTCGACTAGCGGGGCGACAAGAGACCCAGTACTTC; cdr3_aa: CASSRLAGRQETQYF
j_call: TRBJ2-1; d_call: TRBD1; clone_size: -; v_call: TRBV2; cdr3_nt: TGTGCCAGCAGGATTACAGGGGTTGAGCAGTTCTTC; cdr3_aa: CASRITGVEQFF
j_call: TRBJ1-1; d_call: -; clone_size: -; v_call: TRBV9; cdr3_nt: TGTGCCAGCAGCGTCGGGGGCTCGAACACTGAAGCTTTCTTT; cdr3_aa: CASSVGGSNTEAFF
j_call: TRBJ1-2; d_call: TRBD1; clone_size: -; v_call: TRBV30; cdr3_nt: TGTGCCTGGACGACCGGGACAGGGCTTAACTATGGCTACACCTTC; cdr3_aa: CAWTTGTGLNYGYTF
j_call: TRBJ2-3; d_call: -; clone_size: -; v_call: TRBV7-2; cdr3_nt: TGTGCCAGCAGCCCTCAATCTTCTAGCACAGATACGCAGTATTTT; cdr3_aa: CASSPQSSSTDTQYF
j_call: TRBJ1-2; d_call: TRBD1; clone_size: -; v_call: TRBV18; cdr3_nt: TGTGCCAGCTCACCAGGACAGGGCGGTAGCTATGGCTACACCTTC; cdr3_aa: CASSPGQGGSYGYTF
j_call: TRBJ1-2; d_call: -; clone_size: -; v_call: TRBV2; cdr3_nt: TGTGCCAGCAGTGAAATGGATAACTATGGCTACACCTTC; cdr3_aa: CASSEMDNYGYTF
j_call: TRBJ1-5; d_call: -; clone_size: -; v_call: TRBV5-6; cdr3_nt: TGTGCCAGCAGCCGGAGGGGTAGGCAGGGGCAGCATTTT; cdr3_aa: CASSRRGRQGQHF
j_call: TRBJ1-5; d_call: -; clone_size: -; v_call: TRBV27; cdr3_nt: TGTGCCAGCAGTGGCCGGGAGGATCAGCCCCAGCATTTT; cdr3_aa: CASSGREDQPQHF
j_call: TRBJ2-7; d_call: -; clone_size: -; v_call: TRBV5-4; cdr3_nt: TGTGCCAGCAGCCTCGAGGGTGCAGGCGGGACTTCCTACGAGCAGTACTTC; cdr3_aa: CASSLEGAGGTSYEQYF
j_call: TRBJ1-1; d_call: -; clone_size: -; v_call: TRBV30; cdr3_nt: TGTGCCTGGAGTGTACACGGGAACACTGAAGCTTTCTTT; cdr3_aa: CAWSVHGNTEAFF
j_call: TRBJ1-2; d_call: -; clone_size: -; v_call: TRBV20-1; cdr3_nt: TGCAGTGCTAGAGTATGGGACAACTATGGCTACACCTTC; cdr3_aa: CSARVWDNYGYTF
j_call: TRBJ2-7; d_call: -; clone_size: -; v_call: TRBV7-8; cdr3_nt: TGTGCCAGCAGCTTACGCAGAATCAAGCCCTACGAGCAGTACTTC; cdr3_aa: CASSLRRIKPYEQYF
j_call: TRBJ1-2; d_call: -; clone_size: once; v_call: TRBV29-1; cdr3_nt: TGCAGCGTTGTAGAGGGGAACTATGGCTACACCTTC; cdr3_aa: CSVVEGNYGYTF
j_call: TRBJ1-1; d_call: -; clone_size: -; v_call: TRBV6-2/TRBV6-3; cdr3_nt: TGTGCCAGCCTACTGCGGGCAGATAACACTGAAGCTTTCTTT; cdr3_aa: CASLLRADNTEAFF